These 19 T cell receptor beta chains were sequenced from one sample in a study of T cells in Graves' hyperthyroidism and ophthalmopathy. Using RNA transcripts as the source, TCR beta CDR3 regions were amplified. HTBI primers were the set used in a first-round RT-PCR of the TCR CDR3. TCRdb processed the multiplex PCR reads anew with MiXCR; each CDR3 protein has one entry. The table shows about 360,000 distinct CDR3 sequences, with roughly 25% occurring only once. The sample was blood. The source is a man aged 50 or older with Graves' hyperthyroidism.

V gene TRBV19 combines with J gene TRBJ2-7; 10 bases fit TRBD2. The germline V gene has CDR1 LNHDA and CDR2 SQIVND (reference sequence). This CDR3 contains 16 residues. V lost 3 bases to trimming and J lost 1 base; unmatched junction nucleotides: 6. The CDR3 region is CASSMDWTSGSYEQYF. CDR3 nucleotides: TGTGCCAGTAGTATGGATTGGACTAGCGGTTCCTACGAGCAGTACTTC.

The sample holds a few counts of this clonotype. CDR3 DNA: TGTGCCAGCAGCGCAGGGGGACAGGGGAACTACGAGCAGTACTTC. Translation: CASSAGGQGNYEQYF. The J gene is TRBJ2-7, the V gene TRBV9, with 10 bases aligning to TRBD1. After removal of 3 bases from V and 3 bases from J, the junction contained 6 bases not matched to a gene. There are 15 residues in the CDR3. The germline CDR1 and CDR2 sequences are SGDLS and YYNGEE.

The V call is TRBV11-2, the J call TRBJ2-3; no clear D gene. The CDR3 has 14 amino acids. In germline, CDR1 is SGHAT, CDR2 FQNNGV. V dropped 4 bases and J dropped 6 bases, with 14 bases sitting between them. The CDR3 is CASSSWTLGDTQYF. DNA of the CDR3: TGTGCCAGCAGCTCCTGGACCCTTGGGGATACGCAGTATTTT.

The chain combines TRBV5-1 with TRBJ1-1; 9 bases are shared with TRBD1. V trimming: 3 bases; J trimming: 10 bases; junction bases outside the gene matches: 7. The CDR3 sequence is 13 residues long. Germline CDR1 and CDR2: SGHRS and YFSETQ. The CDR3 coding sequence is TGCGCCAGCAGCTCAGGATTACAGGGGGCAGCTTTCTTT. Translating it yields CASSSGLQGAAFF.

The chain uses TRBV29-1 and TRBJ2-6; 7 bases are shared with TRBD1. The germline CDR1 and CDR2 sequences are SQVTM and ANQGSEA. The CDR3 totals 14 residues. Trimming removed 6 bases from V and 0 bases from J; junction bases left unmatched: 2. Here the CDR3 DNA reads TGCAGCGTGCGGACAGGCTCTGGGGCCAACGTCCTGACTTTC. It translates to CSVRTGSGANVLTF.

The V call is TRBV14, the J call TRBJ1-3; D is undetermined. V lost 1 base and J 7 bases, leaving 8 bases between the germline ends. The CDR3 is made up of 13 amino acids. Germline values: CDR1 SGHDN, CDR2 FVKESK. The CDR3 sequence is CASSQAGRNTIYF. The CDR3 region has the DNA TGTGCCAGCAGCCAAGCCGGGAGGAACACCATATATTTT.

This chain joins TRBV20-1 and TRBJ2-1; 13 bases are shared with TRBD2. The CDR3 consists of 15 residues. J lost 4 bases, V lost 6 bases, and 6 bases had no gene match. CDR1 and CDR2 from the germline V gene are DFQATT and SNEGSKA (reference sequence). The CDR3 nucleotides read TGCAGTGCGGACGGGACTAGCGGGAAATACAATGAGCAGTTCTTC. It specifies CSADGTSGKYNEQFF.

Many counts were recorded for this clonotype. The V and J genes are TRBV5-1 and TRBJ2-3, with D maybe TRBD2 (6 bases). Trimming left V 4 bases short and J 5 bases short, with 11 bases between. Germline CDR1 reads SGHRS; CDR2 reads YFSETQ. The CDR3 spans 13 residues. The CDR3 loop reads CASSRPSEDTQYF. CDR3 coding DNA: TGCGCCAGCAGCCGCCCTAGCGAAGATACGCAGTATTTT.

This clonotype has a handful of counts. This rearrangement joins TRBV18 to TRBJ1-2; no firm D call. Germline V gene sequence: CDR1 KGHSH, CDR2 LQKENI. The CDR3 is 14 amino acids. V was shortened by 3 bases and J by 7 bases, with 15 bases between the two germline ends. The CDR3 here is CASSPTTTEFGYTF. CDR3 DNA sequence: TGTGCCAGCTCACCGACAACGACGGAGTTTGGCTACACCTTC.

This clonotype has a handful of counts. This chain links TRBV18 with TRBJ1-6; D perhaps matches TRBD1 (5 bases). CDR3 length equals 17 residues. The germline CDR1 and CDR2 sequences are KGHSH and LQKENI. V gave up 1 base and J gave up 5 bases, with 15 bases separating them. The CDR3 is CASSPQAGRTDNSPLHF. CDR3 coding DNA: TGTGCCAGCTCACCACAGGCAGGGAGGACGGATAATTCACCCCTCCACTTT.

The rearrangement uses TRBV14 and TRBJ2-1, with D hard to call. V was pared by 0 bases and J by 7 bases, with 19 bases between. This CDR3 contains 17 residues. Germline CDR1 SGHDN, CDR2 FVKESK. CDR3 in amino acids: CASSQEITVTLGNEQFF. The CDR3 DNA follows: TGTGCCAGCAGCCAAGAAATTACAGTAACCCTTGGGAATGAGCAGTTCTTC. The whole variable domain, filled in from reference TRBV14 and TRBJ2-1, reads EAGVTQFPSHSVIEKGQTVTLRCDPISGHDNLYWYRRVMGKEIKFLLHFVKESKQDESGMPNNRFLAERTGGTYSTLKVQPAELEDSGVYFCASSQEITVTLGNEQFFGPGTRLTVL.

In its sample, this clonotype was seen a few times. The rearrangement uses TRBV6-1 and TRBJ2-1; D is perhaps TRBD1 (6 bases). V was cut by 6 bases and J by 9 bases, with 21 bases left in between. Germline assignment: CDR1 MNHNS and CDR2 SASEGT. CDR3 length: 15 amino acids. This CDR3 is CASRPPTGLNSEQFF. CDR3 in DNA: TGTGCCAGCAGACCCCCGACAGGCCTAAACAGTGAGCAGTTCTTC.

At least ten counts were recorded for this clonotype. This sequence joins TRBV20-1 and TRBJ2-3, with D perhaps matching TRBD1 or TRBD2 (5 bases each). The CDR3 contains 15 residues. V lost 6 bases to trimming and J lost 5 bases, with 21 bases between them. Germline V lookup: CDR1 DFQATT, CDR2 SNEGSKA (reference sequence). The CDR3 sequence: CSAEAGTLSLDTQYF. CDR3 bases: TGCAGTGCGGAAGCCGGGACCTTAAGTTTAGATACGCAGTATTTT.

This clonotype was picked up a small number of times. Without the conserved terminal phenylalanine or tryptophan, this CDR3 likely stems from a read error. The J gene is TRBJ2-3, the V gene TRBV20-1, with TRBD2 identical over 8 bases. Germline V gene lookup returns CDR1 DFQATT and CDR2 SNEGSKA (reference sequence). This CDR3 has 13 residues. The V and J ends lost 6 bases and 2 bases, in that order; junction bases with no gene match: 4. The CDR3 DNA sequence: TGCAGTGCCACGACTAGCGCCACAGATACGCAGTATCTT. This encodes CSATTSATDTQYL.

The gene calls are TRBV30 and TRBJ1-2; no definite D call. The CDR3 has 10 amino acids. Trimming stripped 4 bases from V and 8 bases from J, with 8 bases between. Germline CDR1 reads GTSNPN; CDR2 reads SVGIG (reference sequence). The CDR3 is CAWKPNGYTF. The CDR3 nucleotides are TGTGCCTGGAAACCTAACGGCTACACCTTC.

The rearrangement joins TRBV30 to TRBJ2-7, with 7 bases identical to TRBD1. Germline assignment: CDR1 GTSNPN and CDR2 SVGIG (reference sequence). This CDR3 has 14 amino acids. Germline trimming cut 3 bases from V and 3 bases from J; bases unmatched to any gene: 8. The CDR3 DNA is TGTGCCTGGAGACCGACAGGGATTTTCTACGAGCAGTACTTC. Translating gives CAWRPTGIFYEQYF.

In this sample, this clonotype turned up many times. The chain employs TRBV2 and TRBJ2-7; a weak D match, TRBD1 (6 bases). The CDR3 covers 13 residues. Germline CDR1 SNHLY, CDR2 FYNNEI. The V end was cut by 6 bases, the J end by 6 bases, with 15 bases between. The CDR3 loop reads CASSGEGVGEQYF. CDR3 DNA sequence: TGTGCCAGCAGCGGCGAGGGGGTTGGCGAGCAGTACTTC. The whole variable domain, filled in from reference TRBV2 and TRBJ2-7, reads EPEVTQTPSHQVTQMGQEVILRCVPISNHLYFYWYRQILGQKVEFLVSFYNNEISEKSEIFDDQFSVERPDGSNFTLKIRSTKLEDSAMYFCASSGEGVGEQYFGPGTRLTVT.

The V gene is TRBV6-1, the J gene TRBJ1-3; no firm D call. This CDR3 contains 13 residues. V lost 0 bases, J lost 11 bases, and 11 bases lay in between. Looked up from germline, CDR1 is MNHNS and CDR2 is SASEGT. The CDR3 loop reads CASSEAETPPIYF. CDR3 sequence (DNA): TGTGCCAGCAGTGAAGCGGAGACACCACCCATATATTTT.

This clonotype was observed many times. J is TRBJ1-2 and V is TRBV7-8; D perhaps matches TRBD1 (5 bases). V was trimmed by 1 base and J by 4 bases, leaving 13 bases between them. Germline-derived CDR1 and CDR2 are SGHVS and FQNEAQ. The CDR3 contains 15 residues. The CDR3 DNA sequence: TGTGCCAGCAGCTTAGTGGGACGACAACTCTATGGCTACACCTTC. The encoded protein is CASSLVGRQLYGYTF.